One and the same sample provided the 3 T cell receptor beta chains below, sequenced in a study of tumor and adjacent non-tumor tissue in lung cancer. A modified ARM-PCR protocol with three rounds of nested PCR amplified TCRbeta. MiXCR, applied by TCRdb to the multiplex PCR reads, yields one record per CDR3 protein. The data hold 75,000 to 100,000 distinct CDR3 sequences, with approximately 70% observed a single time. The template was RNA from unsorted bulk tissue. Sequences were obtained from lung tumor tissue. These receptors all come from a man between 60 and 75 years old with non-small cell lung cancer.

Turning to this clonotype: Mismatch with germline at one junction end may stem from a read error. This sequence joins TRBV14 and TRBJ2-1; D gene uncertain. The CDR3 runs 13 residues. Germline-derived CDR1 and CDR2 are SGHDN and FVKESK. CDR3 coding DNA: TGTGCCAACAACTCCAACTTAAACAATGAGCAGTTATTC. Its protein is CANNSNLNNEQLF.

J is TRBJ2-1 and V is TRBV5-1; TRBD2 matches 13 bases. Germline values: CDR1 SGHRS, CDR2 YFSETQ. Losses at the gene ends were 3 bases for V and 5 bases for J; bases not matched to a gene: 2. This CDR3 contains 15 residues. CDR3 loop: CASSWGTSGNNEQFF. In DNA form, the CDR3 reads TGCGCCAGCAGCTGGGGGACTAGCGGGAACAATGAGCAGTTCTTC.

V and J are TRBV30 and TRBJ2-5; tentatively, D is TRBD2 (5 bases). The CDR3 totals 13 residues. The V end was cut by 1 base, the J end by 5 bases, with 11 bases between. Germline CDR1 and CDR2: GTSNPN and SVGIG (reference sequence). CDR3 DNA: TGTGCCTGGAGTGACGGGGTAGGGGAGACCCAGTACTTC. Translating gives CAWSDGVGETQYF.